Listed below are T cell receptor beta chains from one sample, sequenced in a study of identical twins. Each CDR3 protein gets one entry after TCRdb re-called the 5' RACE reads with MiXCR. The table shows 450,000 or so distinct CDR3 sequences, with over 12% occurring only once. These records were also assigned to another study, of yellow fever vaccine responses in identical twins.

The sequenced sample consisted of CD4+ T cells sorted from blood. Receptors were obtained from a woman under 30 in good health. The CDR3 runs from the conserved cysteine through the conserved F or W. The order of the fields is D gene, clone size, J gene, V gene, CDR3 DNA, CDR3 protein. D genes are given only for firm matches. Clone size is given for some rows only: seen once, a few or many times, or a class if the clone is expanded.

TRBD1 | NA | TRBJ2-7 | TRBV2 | TGTGCCAGCCGGAGGGGGGATACAGGGGGCGTCGAGCAGTACTTC | CASRRGDTGGVEQYF
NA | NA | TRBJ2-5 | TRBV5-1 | TGCGCCAGCAGTTATACCGGGAGCCAAGAGACCCAGTACTTC | CASSYTGSQETQYF
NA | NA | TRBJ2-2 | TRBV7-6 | TGTGCCAGCAGCTTACTTGGGGGTGGGATAGACACCGGGGAGCTGTTTTTT | CASSLLGGGIDTGELFF
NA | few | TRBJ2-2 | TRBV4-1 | TGCGCCAGCCCAAAACAGGGTCGCGCCGGGGAGCTGTTTTTT | CASPKQGRAGELFF
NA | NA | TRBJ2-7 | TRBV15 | TGTGCCACCAGCCCCGGACTACAAACCTACGAGCAGTACTTC | CATSPGLQTYEQYF
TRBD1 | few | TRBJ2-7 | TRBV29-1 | TGCAGCGTAGTGGGACAGGGGGAGGAGCAGTACTTC | CSVVGQGEEQYF
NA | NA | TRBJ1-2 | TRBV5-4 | TGTGCCAGCAGCTTGTCTCTCGCCTATGGCTACACCTTC | CASSLSLAYGYTF
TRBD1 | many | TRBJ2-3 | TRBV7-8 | TGTGCCAGCAGCTTAGAACGGACAGGATGGGGGGATACGCAGTATTTT | CASSLERTGWGDTQYF
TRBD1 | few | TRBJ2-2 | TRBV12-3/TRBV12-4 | TGTGCCAGCAGCCCTCAGGGGGTGAGGGAGCTGTTTTTT | CASSPQGVRELFF
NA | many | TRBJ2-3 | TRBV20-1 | TGCAGTGCTAGTAGAACAGATACGCAGTATTTT | CSASRTDTQYF
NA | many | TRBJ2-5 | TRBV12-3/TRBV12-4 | TGTGCCAGCAGTTTGCGAGGGGGGAAGACCCAGTACTTC | CASSLRGGKTQYF
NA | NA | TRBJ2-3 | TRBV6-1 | TGTGCCAGCAGTGCCCGGACGGTCCCCACAGATACGCAGTATTTT | CASSARTVPTDTQYF
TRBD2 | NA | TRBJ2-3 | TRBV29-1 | TGCAGCGTTGAAGCGGGAGGGGGGACAGATACGCAGTATTTT | CSVEAGGGTDTQYF
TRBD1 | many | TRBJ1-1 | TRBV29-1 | TGCAGCGTTGTCAGACAGAAGCGGGCAAGGGGGCTGAACACTGAAGCTTTCTTT | CSVVRQKRARGLNTEAFF
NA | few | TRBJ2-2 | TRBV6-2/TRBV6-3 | TGTGCCAGCAGCCAAAACCATGGTGGCGGGGAGCTGTTTTTT | CASSQNHGGGELFF
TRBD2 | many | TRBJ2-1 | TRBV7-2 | TGTGCCAGCAGCTTGCTAGCGGGAGGCGATGAGCAGTTCTTC | CASSLLAGGDEQFF
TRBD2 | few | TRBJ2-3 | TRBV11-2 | TGTGCCAGCAGCCAGACGGGCGGGAGACCCCGCCACACAGATACGCAGTATTTT | CASSQTGGRPRHTDTQYF
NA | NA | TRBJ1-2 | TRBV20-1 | TGCAGTGCTAGAGATCAGGCCAGGTCCCAGACTAACTATGGCTACACCTTC | CSARDQARSQTNYGYTF
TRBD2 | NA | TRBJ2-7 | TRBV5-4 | TGTGCCAGCAGCATGGGACTAGCGGGGGGAAATTACGAGCAGTACTTC | CASSMGLAGGNYEQYF
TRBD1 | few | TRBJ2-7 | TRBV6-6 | TGTGCCAGCAGTTACGACAGGGGTGAGCAGTACTTC | CASSYDRGEQYF
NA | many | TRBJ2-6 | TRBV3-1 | TGTGCCAGCAGTCCTACTAGCTCTGGGGCCAACGTCCTGACTTTC | CASSPTSSGANVLTF
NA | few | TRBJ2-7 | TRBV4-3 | TGCGCCAGCAGCCAACGCGAGGGTGGGGAGCAGTACTTC | CASSQREGGEQYF
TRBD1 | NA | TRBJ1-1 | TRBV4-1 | TGCGCCAGCAGCCGCGGGACAGGGCAAAGGAACACTGAAGCTTTCTTT | CASSRGTGQRNTEAFF
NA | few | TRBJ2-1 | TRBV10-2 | TGCGCCAGCAAAGTCCCGGGACTCGCCCCAAATGAGCAGTTCTTC | CASKVPGLAPNEQFF
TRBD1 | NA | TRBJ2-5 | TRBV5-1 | TGCGCCAGCAGCTCCCGGGACAGGACCCAAGAGACCCAGTACTTC | CASSSRDRTQETQYF
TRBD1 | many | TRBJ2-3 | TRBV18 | TGTGCCAGCTCACCCGGGACAGGGGAGCGGGATACGCAGTATTTT | CASSPGTGERDTQYF
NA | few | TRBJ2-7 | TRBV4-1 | TGCGCCAGCAGAAAAAGCTCGACAGTAACCTACGAGCAGTACTTC | CASRKSSTVTYEQYF
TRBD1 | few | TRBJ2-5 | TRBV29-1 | TGCAGCGTTGGGGACAGGGATGAGACCCAGTACTTC | CSVGDRDETQYF
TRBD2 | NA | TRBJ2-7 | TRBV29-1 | TGCAGCGTTACCGGGACTAGGGGCCCCTACGAGCAGTACTTC | CSVTGTRGPYEQYF
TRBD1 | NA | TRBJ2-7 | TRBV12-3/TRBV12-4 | TGTGCCAGCAGTATCACACAGGGGGCGGACGAGCAGTACTTC | CASSITQGADEQYF
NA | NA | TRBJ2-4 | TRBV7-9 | TGTGCCAGCAGCTTAGCACAGAGAAACATTCAGTACTTC | CASSLAQRNIQYF
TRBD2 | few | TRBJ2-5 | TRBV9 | TGTGCCAGCAGCGTAATGCCTAGCGGGCAAGAGACCCAGTACTTC | CASSVMPSGQETQYF
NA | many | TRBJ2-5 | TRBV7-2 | TGTGCCAGCAGCTTACTTTTAGGCGGGAAAGAGACCCAGTACTTC | CASSLLLGGKETQYF
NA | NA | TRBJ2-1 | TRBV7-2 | TGTGCCAGCAGCTTAGATGCGGGACTCAATGAGCAGTTCTTC | CASSLDAGLNEQFF
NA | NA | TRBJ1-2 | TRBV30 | TGTGCCTGGAGTGCCAATCACAGGGAAGGCTACACCTTC | CAWSANHREGYTF
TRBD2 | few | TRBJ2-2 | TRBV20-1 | TGCAGTGCCTCAGGGGGACTAGCGGGTACCGGGGAGCTGTTTTTT | CSASGGLAGTGELFF
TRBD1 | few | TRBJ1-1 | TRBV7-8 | TGTGCCAGCAGAGGACAGGGAAGCACTGAAGCTTTCTTT | CASRGQGSTEAFF
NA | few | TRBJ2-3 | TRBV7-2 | TGTGCCAGCAGCTTAGGTCTCCTTAATACGCAGTATTTT | CASSLGLLNTQYF
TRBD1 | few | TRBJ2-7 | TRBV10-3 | TGTGCCATCAGTTCCGGGACAGAACCCTACGAGCAGTACTTC | CAISSGTEPYEQYF
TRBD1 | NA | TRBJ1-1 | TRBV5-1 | TGCGCCAGCAGCCCGGGACAGGGGACGGCTGAAGCTTTCTTT | CASSPGQGTAEAFF
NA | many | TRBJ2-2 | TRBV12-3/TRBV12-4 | TGTGCCAGCAGTTTAGTGCCCTCGAACACCGGGGAGCTGTTTTTT | CASSLVPSNTGELFF
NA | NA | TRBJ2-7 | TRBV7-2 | TGTGCCAGCAGCTTACGGGGCGCCTACGAGCAGTACTTC | CASSLRGAYEQYF
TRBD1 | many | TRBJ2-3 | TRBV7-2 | TGTGCCAGCAGCTTAACGGCAGGGGGTACGAGGTGGGACATTAGAGATACGCAGTATTTT | CASSLTAGGTRWDIRDTQYF
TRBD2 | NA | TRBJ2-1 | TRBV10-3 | TGTGCCATCAGTGAGGTGGGAGGGCCCGAGGAGCAGTTCTTC | CAISEVGGPEEQFF
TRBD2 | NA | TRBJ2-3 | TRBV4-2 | TGTGCCAGCAGCTCACAAAGGACTAGCGGGGGCACAGATACGCAGTATTTT | CASSSQRTSGGTDTQYF
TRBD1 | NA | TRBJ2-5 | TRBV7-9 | TGTGCCAGCAGCCCATCCGGGACAGGGGGCGCGGAGACCCAGTACTTC | CASSPSGTGGAETQYF
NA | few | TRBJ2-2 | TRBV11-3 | TGTGCCAGCAGAGGCACAGGACCCGGGGAGCTGTTTTTT | CASRGTGPGELFF
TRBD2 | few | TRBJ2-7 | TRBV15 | TGTGCCACCAGTGGACTAGAAGGCTACGAGCAGTACTTC | CATSGLEGYEQYF
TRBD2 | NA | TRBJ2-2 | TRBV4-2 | TGTGCCAGCAGCCAAGGGCTAGCGGGGGGGAACACCGGGGAGCTGTTTTTT | CASSQGLAGGNTGELFF
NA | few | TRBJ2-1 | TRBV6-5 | TGTGCCAGCGTTCGCAACAATGAGCAGTTCTTC | CASVRNNEQFF
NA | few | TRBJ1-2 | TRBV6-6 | TGTGCCAGCAGTTACAGTCATGGCTACACCTTC | CASSYSHGYTF
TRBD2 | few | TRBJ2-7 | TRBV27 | TGTGCCAGCAGTTCACTCTTGCGGGGGATCTCCTACGAGCAGTACTTC | CASSSLLRGISYEQYF
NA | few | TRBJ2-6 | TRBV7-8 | TGTGCCAGCAGCTTAGGGCAGATCGCTGGGGCCAACGTCCTGACTTTC | CASSLGQIAGANVLTF
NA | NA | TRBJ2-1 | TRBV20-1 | TGCAGTGCCTTCGGAAAGGGCGACTACAATGAGCAGTTCTTC | CSAFGKGDYNEQFF
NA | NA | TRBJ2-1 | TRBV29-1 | TGCAGCGCACTACAGTATGATGAGCAGTTCTTC | CSALQYDEQFF
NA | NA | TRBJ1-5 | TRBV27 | TGTGCCAGCAGTTTCTCGCGTAGCAATCAGCCCCAGCATTTT | CASSFSRSNQPQHF
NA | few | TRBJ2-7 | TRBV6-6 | TGTGCCAGCAGTTACGGGACGGCCGTCGAGCAGTACTTC | CASSYGTAVEQYF
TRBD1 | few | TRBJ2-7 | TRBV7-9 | TGTGCCAGCAGCTTAGGGGGACAGGATTCCCACGAGCAGTACTTC | CASSLGGQDSHEQYF
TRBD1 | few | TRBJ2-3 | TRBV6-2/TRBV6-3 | TGTGCCAGCAGGGGTTTAACGACAGGGGACATCTCATCTAGCACAGATACGCAGTATTTT | CASRGLTTGDISSSTDTQYF
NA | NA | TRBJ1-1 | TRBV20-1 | TGCAGTGCTATCGACATCAAAGCTTTCTTT | CSAIDIKAFF